This T cell receptor beta chain was obtained from a study of blood T cell repertoires in COVID-19. Study background: PBMCs, B-cell-depleted T cells, or T cells were the source of the cDNA or gDNA that made up the material.

Measured with immunoSEQ multiplex PCR; TCRdb has only the in-frame clones, and not every one. There are tens of thousands of clones in the sample; less than 85% occur only once, and more than 20% lies in the top ten. V was shortened by 1 base and J by 4 bases, with 12 bases between the two germline ends. Germline V gives CDR1 LGHDT, CDR2 YNNKEL (reference sequence). This CDR3 region has 15 residues. V gene TRBV3-1 (or the pseudogene TRBV3-2) combines with J gene TRBJ2-3; a weak D match, TRBD1 (6 bases). The source of this sequence is a man aged 65 to 85 with acute or convalescent COVID-19. Source material: peripheral blood. The CDR3 protein is CASSQVTGLADTQYF. The CDR3 DNA reads as TGTGCCAGCAGCCAAGTGACAGGCTTAGCAGATACGCAGTATTTT.